This is a list of T cell receptor beta chains from one sample in a study of patients and donors after allogeneic stem cell transplantation. TCRdb re-called the RT-PCR reads with MiXCR, one entry per CDR3 protein. The table lists 45,000 to 65,000 distinct CDR3 sequences, about 14% of them singletons. Input material: blood, either unsorted or a sorted T cell fraction (not recorded which). These receptors were collected from a human donor who was either an allogeneic HSCT recipient or a stem cell or donor lymphocyte infusion donor (not recorded which). It is not recorded whose cells these are; they may come from a transplant donor. Each CDR3 is given with its conserved first and last residue. D genes are given only for firm matches. Expanded clones get a size class; other rows say once, few or many, or leave the size out.

j_call d_call clone_size v_call cdr3_nt cdr3_aa
TRBJ2-1 . . TRBV11-2 TGTGCCAGCAGCTTAGTCCGCAATGAGCAGTTCTTC CASSLVRNEQFF
TRBJ1-5 . many TRBV10-3 TGTGCCATCAGTGCGCACCTGGGGAATCAGCCCCAGCATTTT CAISAHLGNQPQHF
TRBJ2-1 . . TRBV4-2 TGTGCCAGCAGCCAAGAAGGCTGGCTAGCCGATTCCTACAATGAGCAGTTCTTC CASSQEGWLADSYNEQFF
TRBJ1-4 . many TRBV7-9 TGTGCCAGCAGCTTTTTCAGAAAACAGGGTGCTAATGAAAAACTGTTTTTT CASSFFRKQGANEKLFF
TRBJ2-7 . . TRBV12-3/TRBV12-4 TGTGCCAGCAGGGCGGATACAGGATCCTCCTACGAGCAGTACTTC CASRADTGSSYEQYF
TRBJ1-3 . many TRBV29-1 TGCAGCGTCAGGGAAGCGGCGGCCGGAAACACCATATATTTT CSVREAAAGNTIYF
TRBJ1-2 TRBD1 many TRBV12-3/TRBV12-4 TGTGCCAGCAGACGGGACAGCCCTAACTATGGCTACACCTTC CASRRDSPNYGYTF
TRBJ1-1 . many TRBV5-1 TGCGCCAGCAGCTTCGGGCAGGGACGGTACACTGAAGCTTTCTTT CASSFGQGRYTEAFF
TRBJ2-5 TRBD2 . TRBV20-1 TGCAGTGCTAGAGATTTCGGCGGGAGACAAGAGACCCAGTACTTC CSARDFGGRQETQYF
TRBJ2-1 . . TRBV11-2 TGTGCCAGCAGATCATTAGACCAACTCCTATTCAATGAGCAGTTCTTC CASRSLDQLLFNEQFF
TRBJ1-1 TRBD1 many TRBV6-5 TGTGCCAGCAAGAGGAGGGGGACAGGGACGAACACTGAAGCTTTCTTT CASKRRGTGTNTEAFF
TRBJ2-7 . many TRBV28 TGTGCCAGCAGTTGGGCAGGGCCCTACGAGCAGTACTTC CASSWAGPYEQYF
TRBJ2-1 TRBD2 many TRBV6-2/TRBV6-3 TGTGCCAGCGGAGCGGGAGTTCCGAACAATGAGCAGTTCTTC CASGAGVPNNEQFF
TRBJ1-1 TRBD1 . TRBV7-9 TGTGCCAGCAGCTCTGGGACAGACGGCGACACTGAAGCTTTCTTT CASSSGTDGDTEAFF
TRBJ2-7 TRBD1 few TRBV5-1 TGCGCCAGCAGCTTAGGCGGGACAGGGTTCTCCTACGAGCAGTACTTC CASSLGGTGFSYEQYF
TRBJ1-6 . many TRBV5-1 TGCGCCAGCAGCTTTACAGGGAATAATTCACCCCTCCACTTT CASSFTGNNSPLHF
TRBJ2-1 . . TRBV5-1 TGCGCCAGCAGCTCGGTGACGGGGCGGGATGAGCAGTTCTTC CASSSVTGRDEQFF
TRBJ2-3 . . TRBV29-1 TGCAGCGCCGGGATGGGAGGGGGCCTAACAGATACGCAGTATTTT CSAGMGGGLTDTQYF
TRBJ1-1 . few TRBV6-6 TGTGCCAGCAGTTACTCCCGGGGTTTAGCTTTCTTT CASSYSRGLAFF
TRBJ1-1 . many TRBV29-1 TGCAGCGTTGATCCAACCTTCGAGAACACTGAAGCTTTCTTT CSVDPTFENTEAFF
TRBJ2-3 . few TRBV9 TGTGCCAGCAGCGTCTCTAGCATTGATACGCAGTATTTT CASSVSSIDTQYF
TRBJ2-1 . . TRBV29-1 TGCAGCGTTGCAGAGACAGATTACAATGAGCAGTTCTTC CSVAETDYNEQFF
TRBJ2-1 TRBD2 few TRBV24-1 TGTGCCACCAGTGACACGAGACTAGCGGGAGAATCCTACAATGAGCAGTTCTTC CATSDTRLAGESYNEQFF
TRBJ2-7 TRBD2 few TRBV19 TGTGCCAGTAGTATTTCCTTTTATTTCGGAACGGGAGGTAGCTCCTACGAGCAGTACTTC CASSISFYFGTGGSSYEQYF
TRBJ2-5 . . TRBV25-1 TGTGCCAGCAGTGAAGGCCCTAGCGTCGAGGGTGGGACCCAGTACTTC CASSEGPSVEGGTQYF
TRBJ2-1 . few TRBV3-1 TGTGCCAGCAGCCCCCGCCTCTGGAGGGTATACAATGAGCAGTTCTTC CASSPRLWRVYNEQFF
TRBJ2-3 . few TRBV29-1 TGCAGCGTTGAGGGCAACAGGTTCACAGATACGCAGTATTTT CSVEGNRFTDTQYF
TRBJ2-2 . . TRBV6-5 TGTGCCAGCAGTTTCCTGACCGGGGAGCTGTTTTTT CASSFLTGELFF
TRBJ2-2 . few TRBV20-1 TGCAGTGCTAGAGATCTACAGAACGCGAACACCGGGGAGCTGTTTTTT CSARDLQNANTGELFF